These 21 T cell receptor beta chains were sequenced from one sample in a study of blood T cells in healthy people across ages. The second PCR ran about 6 to 12 cycles with a sample-barcoded 5' primer and J-beta primers. TCRdb re-called the 5' RACE reads with MiXCR, one entry per CDR3 protein. The sample lists 650,000 or so distinct CDR3 sequences; under 65% were seen once. The sample was blood. The receptors stem from a woman of 80 years or more in good health.

The V call is TRBV20-1, the J call TRBJ2-5; 7 nucleotides align to TRBD2. The end of the DNA aligns better with TRBJ2-7, so the J call may be wrong. The CDR3 length is 15 residues. Germline V gives CDR1 DFQATT, CDR2 SNEGSKA (reference sequence). This CDR3 is CSARLSGSSQDEQYF. Here the CDR3 DNA reads TGCAGTGCTAGGCTTAGCGGGTCTTCCCAGGACGAGCAGTACTTC.

Turning to this clonotype: A much larger clone is a single base away; this may be a read error. The genes are TRBV20-1 and TRBJ2-7; possible D gene TRBD2, 6 bases. CDR3 length: 14 residues. V gave up 5 bases and J gave up 7 bases, with 21 bases separating them. CDR1 DFQATT and CDR2 SNEGSKA come from the germline V gene (reference sequence). The CDR3 spells CSAGRDSSYNEQYF. The CDR3 DNA reads as TGCAGTGCTGGCCGGGACTCCTCCTACAATGAGCAGTACTTC.

This clonotype was recorded once. The chain links TRBV9 to TRBJ2-7; 10 bases map to TRBD2. The J call is uncertain, as TRBJ2-5 better fits the DNA end. Germline V gene lookup returns CDR1 SGDLS and CDR2 YYNGEE. The CDR3 covers 17 residues. CDR3 loop: CASSVGGTSVSGETQYF. The CDR3 coding sequence is TGTGCCAGCAGCGTCGGTGGGACTAGCGTTAGCGGAGAGACCCAGTACTTC.

About this clonotype itself: This may arise from a read error, as a much more abundant clone is one base away. The V call is TRBV20-1, the J call TRBJ2-3; D is uncertain. V gave up 4 bases and J gave up 10 bases, with 12 bases separating them. This CDR3 has 11 residues. The germline CDR1 and CDR2 sequences are DFQATT and SNEGSKA (reference sequence). In nucleotides, the CDR3 is TGCAGTGCTATTTGGAGACCCTCGCAGTATTTT. It is translated as CSAIWRPSQYF.

The chain joins TRBV12-3 or TRBV12-4 to TRBJ2-4, with 9 bases aligning to TRBD2. The J call may be wrong; the DNA end is better matched by TRBJ2-7. The CDR3 is made up of 14 amino acids. The CDR3 nucleotides read TGTGCCAGCAATCTGACTAGCGGCAGCTACGAGCAGTACTTC. Amino acid sequence: CASNLTSGSYEQYF.

The rearrangement uses TRBV20-1 and TRBJ2-7, with 8 nucleotides matching TRBD2. Trimming removed 6 bases from V and 7 bases from J; junction bases left unmatched: 20. CDR1 and CDR2 from the germline V gene are DFQATT and SNEGSKA (reference sequence). The CDR3 runs to 16 residues. CDR3 amino acids: CSAAQRGSGICNEQYF. The CDR3 bases are TGCAGTGCCGCACAGAGGGGTAGCGGGATCTGCAATGAGCAGTACTTC.

This clonotype was counted a single time. This rearrangement joins TRBV6-5 to TRBJ2-7; the D gene is possibly TRBD2 (6 bases). The CDR3 is made up of 13 amino acids. Germline assignment: CDR1 MNHEY and CDR2 SVGAGI. V lost 1 base and J lost 6, with 10 bases in between. The chain's CDR3 is CASSYLGGIEQYF. The CDR3 DNA sequence: TGTGCCAGCAGTTACTTAGGAGGGATCGAGCAGTACTTC.

Points on this clonotype: A clone one base away is much larger, so this may be a read error. The chain combines TRBV18 with TRBJ2-3; tentatively, D is TRBD2 (5 bases). The V gene's germline CDR1 is KGHSH and CDR2 LQKENI. Trimming cost V 1 base and J 4 bases, with 12 bases left between them. This CDR3 has 15 residues. CDR3: CASSPLRDSSDTQYF. CDR3 sequence (DNA): TGTGCCAGCTCACCACTACGGGATAGCTCAGATACGCAGTATTTT. Drawing the rest from reference TRBV18 and TRBJ2-3, the complete variable domain is NAGVMQNPRHLVRRRGQEARLRCSPMKGHSHVYWYRQLPEEGLKFMVYLQKENIIDESGMPKERFSAEFPKEGPSILRIQQVVRGDSAAYFCASSPLRDSSDTQYFGPGTRLTVL.

At least ten counts were recorded for this clonotype. The chain links TRBV12-3 or TRBV12-4 to TRBJ1-1; D not certain. V lost 1 base and J 4 bases, leaving 7 bases between the germline ends. The CDR3 is made up of 13 amino acids. In nucleotides, the CDR3 is TGTGCCAGCAGTTTAGGGCGGTCCACTGAAGCTTTCTTT. Its translation is CASSLGRSTEAFF.

This clonotype was counted many times. The CDR3 coding sequence is TGTGCCAGCAGCCCCCGGAATAGCGGGCGCAATGAGCAGTTCTTC. Translating it yields CASSPRNSGRNEQFF. The rearrangement links TRBV11-1 to TRBJ2-1, with TRBD2 matching over 7 bases. Germline assignment: CDR1 SGHAT and CDR2 FQDESV (reference sequence). Trimming removed 5 bases from V and 6 bases from J; junction bases left unmatched: 10. There are 15 residues in the CDR3.

In regard to this clonotype: The germline gene is not matched at one end of the junction; a read error may be the cause. V and J are TRBV3-1 and TRBJ1-2, with D possibly matching TRBD1 (5 bases). The length of the CDR3 is 14 residues. Germline-derived CDR1 and CDR2 are LGHDT and YNNKEL (reference sequence). DNA for the CDR3: TGTGCCAGCAGCCAAGATCGTGGGGCCCGGGGCTACAACTTC. Translation: CASSQDRGARGYNF.

In its sample, this clonotype was seen once. CDR3 nucleotides: TGTGCCATCAGCGGGACCAATACCTACGAGCAGTACTTC. Its protein is CAISGTNTYEQYF. The chain carries TRBV10-3 and TRBJ2-7, with D perhaps TRBD1 or TRBD2 (5 bases each). Between the trimmed V and J ends, which lost 6 bases and 2 bases, there was a span of 11 bases. Germline lookup yields CDR1 ENHRY and CDR2 SYGVKD. The CDR3 length is 13 residues.

The rearrangement uses TRBV27 and TRBJ2-2; D uncertain. V was cut by 5 bases and J by 5 bases, with 9 bases left in between. CDR3 length: 13 amino acids. The germline V gene encodes CDR1 MNHEY and CDR2 SMNVEV (reference sequence). The CDR3 region has the DNA TGTGCCAGCAGTACCTTACAAACCGGGGAGCTGTTTTTT. Its translation: CASSTLQTGELFF.

A word on this clonotype: One base away lies a much larger clone, so this may be a sequencing read error. This rearrangement joins TRBV25-1 to TRBJ2-1; TRBD1 matches at 7 bases. CDR1 is MGHDK, CDR2 SYGVNS, per germline. The CDR3 is 15 amino acids. The junction had 15 bases not matched to a gene; V was cut back by 3 bases and J by 13 bases. The CDR3 coding sequence is TGTGCCAGCAGTGACGACAGGGTGGGGGCAGAGACCCAGTTCTTC. This gives the protein CASSDDRVGAETQFF.

The chain employs TRBV13 and TRBJ1-4; possibly TRBD1 for D (6 bases). The CDR3 runs 14 residues. Germline V CDR1 and CDR2: PRHDT, FYEKMQ (reference sequence). V lost 0 bases, J lost 8 bases, and 10 bases lay in between. This chain's CDR3 is CASSLGPGEEKLFF. CDR3 sequence (DNA): TGTGCCAGCAGCTTAGGGCCAGGGGAGGAAAAACTGTTTTTT.

This clonotype appeared many times. The chain is built from TRBV18 and TRBJ2-1, with TRBD1 as a possible D gene (6 bases). The CDR3 is 16 amino acids. Trimming left V 6 bases short and J 0 bases short, with 15 bases between. CDR1 is KGHSH and CDR2 is LQKENI in the germline V gene. CDR3 residues: CASSRDTQSSYNEQFF. The CDR3 coding sequence is TGTGCCAGCTCTCGGGACACGCAGAGCTCCTACAATGAGCAGTTCTTC.

This chain joins TRBV20-1 and TRBJ2-1, with 8 bases matching TRBD2. The CDR3 runs to 15 residues. The germline gives CDR1 DFQATT, CDR2 SNEGSKA (reference sequence). The junction had 8 bases not matched to a gene; V was cut back by 5 bases and J by 2 bases. As DNA, the CDR3 is TGCAGTGCTTCGGGGGGGGTTAAGACCTACAATGAGCAGTTCTTC. Protein product: CSASGGVKTYNEQFF.

In its sample, this clonotype was seen once. The chain employs TRBV15 and TRBJ2-2; 9 bases agree with TRBD2. V lost 3 bases and J lost 3; bases outside the gene matches: 8. The CDR3 runs 17 residues. Germline CDR1 is LNHNV and CDR2 is YYDKDF (reference sequence). Here the CDR3 reads CATSRALAGAYTGELFF. Written as DNA, the CDR3 is TGTGCCACCAGCAGGGCTTTAGCGGGGGCCTACACCGGGGAGCTGTTTTTT.

The V and J genes are TRBV7-9 and TRBJ1-5; 9 nucleotides match TRBD1. The CDR3 runs 14 residues. Germline lookup yields CDR1 SEHNR and CDR2 FQNEAQ (reference sequence). The V gene end was trimmed by 6 bases and the J gene end by 5 bases; junction bases not matched to a gene: 5. The CDR3 here is CASSWDREDQPQHF. CDR3 DNA: TGTGCCAGCAGTTGGGACAGGGAGGATCAGCCCCAGCATTTT.

This clonotype was seen many times. This chain connects TRBV18 to TRBJ2-7; 9 bases map to TRBD1. The CDR3 covers 15 residues. Trimming cost V 4 bases and J 1 base; bases outside gene matches: 5. In germline, CDR1 is KGHSH, CDR2 LQKENI. CDR3 in amino acids: CASSHTGTGSYEQYF. Written as DNA, the CDR3 is TGTGCCAGCTCACACACCGGGACAGGGTCCTACGAGCAGTACTTC. Filled out from reference TRBV18 and TRBJ2-7, the complete variable domain reads NAGVMQNPRHLVRRRGQEARLRCSPMKGHSHVYWYRQLPEEGLKFMVYLQKENIIDESGMPKERFSAEFPKEGPSILRIQQVVRGDSAAYFCASSHTGTGSYEQYFGPGTRLTVT.

V and J are TRBV7-2 and TRBJ1-1; D gene unclear. CDR1 is SGHTA and CDR2 is FQGNSA in the germline V gene. This CDR3 contains 12 residues. V was cut by 8 bases and J by 0 bases, with 7 bases left in between. DNA for the CDR3: TGTGCCAGCGGCCTTATGAACACTGAAGCTTTCTTT. This codes for CASGLMNTEAFF. The entire variable domain, with the rest obtained from reference TRBV7-2 and TRBJ1-1, is as follows: GAGVSQSPSNKVTEKGKDVELRCDPISGHTALYWYRQSLGQGLEFLIYFQGNSAPDKSGLPSDRFSAERTGGSVSTLTIQRTQQEDSAVYLCASGLMNTEAFFGQGTRLTVV.